Here is one T cell receptor (beta chain) with its context. Its antigen is still unknown. The record originates from a study of cytomegalovirus exposure and HLA in healthy donors. Overall study findings and caveats: Among TCR beta chains, those listed as cytomegalovirus-associated numbered more than 150.

Sequenced by immunoSEQ multiplex PCR; TCRdb stores in-frame clones only, minus some. The data show about 220,000 clones, with about 90% seen just once and 2.9% held by the top ten. Per germline, CDR1 SGHDT and CDR2 YYEEEE. Trimming removed 4 bases from V and 4 bases from J; junction bases left unmatched: 9. CDR3 length: 16 amino acids. Source material: PBMCs. The chain recombines TRBV5-6 with TRBJ1-3; 9 positions match TRBD1. The receptor was isolated from a woman in her late teens or twenties in good health and CMV-seronegative. Here the CDR3 DNA reads TGTGCCAGCAGCCTTCCAACAGGGGGCACAGGAAACACCATATATTTT. This codes for CASSLPTGGTGNTIYF.